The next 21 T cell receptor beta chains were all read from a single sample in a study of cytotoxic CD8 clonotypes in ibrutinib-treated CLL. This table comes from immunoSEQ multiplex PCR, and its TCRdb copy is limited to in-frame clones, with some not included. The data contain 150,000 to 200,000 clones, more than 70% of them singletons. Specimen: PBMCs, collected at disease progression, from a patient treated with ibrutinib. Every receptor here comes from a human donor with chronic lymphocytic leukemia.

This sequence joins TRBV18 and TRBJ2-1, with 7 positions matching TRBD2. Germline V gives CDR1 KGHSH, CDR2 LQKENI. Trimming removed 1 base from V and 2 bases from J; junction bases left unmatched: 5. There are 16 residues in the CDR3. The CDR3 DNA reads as TGTGCCAGCTCACCACGGCTAGCGGACACCTACAATGAGCAGTTCTTC. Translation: CASSPRLADTYNEQFF.

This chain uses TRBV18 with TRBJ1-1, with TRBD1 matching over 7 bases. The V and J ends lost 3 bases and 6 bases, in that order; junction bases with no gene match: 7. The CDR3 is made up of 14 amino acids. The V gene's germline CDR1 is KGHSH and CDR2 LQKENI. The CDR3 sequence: CASSPTVQGAEAFF. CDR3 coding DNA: TGTGCCAGCTCACCTACCGTCCAGGGGGCTGAAGCTTTCTTT.

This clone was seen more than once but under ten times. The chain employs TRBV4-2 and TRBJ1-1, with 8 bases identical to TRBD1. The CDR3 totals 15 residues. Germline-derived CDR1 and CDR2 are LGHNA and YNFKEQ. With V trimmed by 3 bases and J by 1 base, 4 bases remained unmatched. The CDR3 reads CASSQVDRENTEAFF. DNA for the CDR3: TGTGCCAGCAGCCAGGTGGACAGGGAGAACACTGAAGCTTTCTTT.

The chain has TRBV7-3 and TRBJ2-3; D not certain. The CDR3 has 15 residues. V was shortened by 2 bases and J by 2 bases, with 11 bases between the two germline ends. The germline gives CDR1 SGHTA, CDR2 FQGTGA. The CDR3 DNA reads TGTGCCAGCAGCTTAGTAGGCGAGGACACAGATACGCAGTATTTT. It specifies CASSLVGEDTDTQYF.

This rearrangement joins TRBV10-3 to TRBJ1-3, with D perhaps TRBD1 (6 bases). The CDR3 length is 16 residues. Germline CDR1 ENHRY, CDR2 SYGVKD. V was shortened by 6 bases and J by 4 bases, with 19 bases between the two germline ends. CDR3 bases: TGTGCCATCAGGGGTACAGGGTTGGGCTCCGGAAACACCATATATTTT. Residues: CAIRGTGLGSGNTIYF.

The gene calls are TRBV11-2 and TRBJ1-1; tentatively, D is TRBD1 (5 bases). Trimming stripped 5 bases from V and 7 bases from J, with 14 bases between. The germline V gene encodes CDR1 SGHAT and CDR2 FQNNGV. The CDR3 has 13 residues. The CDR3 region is CASSLGLEGEAFF. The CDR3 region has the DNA TGTGCCAGCAGCCTGGGACTCGAGGGTGAAGCTTTCTTT.

CDR3 loop: CASSFGGVYSYEQYF. CDR3 nucleotides: TGTGCCAGCAGCTTCGGCGGGGTGTATTCCTACGAGCAGTACTTC. The J gene is TRBJ2-7, the V gene TRBV11-3, with D perhaps TRBD2 (6 bases). This CDR3 is built from 15 residues. Germline V gives CDR1 SGHNT, CDR2 YENEEA. V was pared by 3 bases and J by 1 base, with 13 bases between.

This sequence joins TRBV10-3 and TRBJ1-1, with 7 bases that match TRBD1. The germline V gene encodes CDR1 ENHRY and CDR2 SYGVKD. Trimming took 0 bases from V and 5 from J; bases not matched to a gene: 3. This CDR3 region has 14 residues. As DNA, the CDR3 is TGTGCCATCAGTGAGTCGACAGGGCTTACTGAAGCTTTCTTT. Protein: CAISESTGLTEAFF.

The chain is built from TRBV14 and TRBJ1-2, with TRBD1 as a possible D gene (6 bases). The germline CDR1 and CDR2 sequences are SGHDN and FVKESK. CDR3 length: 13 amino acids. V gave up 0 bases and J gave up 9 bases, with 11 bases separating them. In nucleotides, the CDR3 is TGTGCCAGCAGCCAAGATCTAGGACAGCGCTACACCTTC. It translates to CASSQDLGQRYTF.

The CDR3: CSALDTLNTEAFF. CDR3 DNA sequence: TGCAGCGCCCTAGACACATTGAACACTGAAGCTTTCTTT. The chain joins TRBV29-1 to TRBJ1-1; D unresolved. The ends were cut back, 7 bases at V and 0 bases at J, with 12 bases in the middle. Germline loops: CDR1 SQVTM, CDR2 ANQGSEA. The CDR3 is made up of 13 amino acids.

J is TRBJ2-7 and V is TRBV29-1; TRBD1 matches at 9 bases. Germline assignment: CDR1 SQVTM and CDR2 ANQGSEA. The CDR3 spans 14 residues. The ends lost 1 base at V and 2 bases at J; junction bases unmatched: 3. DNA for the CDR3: TGCAGCGTTGAAGGGACAGGGGCAACCTACGAGCAGTACTTC. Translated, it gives CSVEGTGATYEQYF.

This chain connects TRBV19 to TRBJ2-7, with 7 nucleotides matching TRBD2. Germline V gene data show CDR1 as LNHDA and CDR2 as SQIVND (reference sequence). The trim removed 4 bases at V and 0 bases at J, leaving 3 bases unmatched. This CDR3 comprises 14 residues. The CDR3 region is CASSRLADSYEQYF. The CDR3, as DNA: TGTGCCAGTAGTAGGCTAGCGGACTCCTACGAGCAGTACTTC. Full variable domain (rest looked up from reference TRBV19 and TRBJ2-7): DGGITQSPKYLFRKEGQNVTLSCEQNLNHDAMYWYRQDPGQGLRLIYYSQIVNDFQKGDIAEGYSVSREKKESFPLTVTSAQKNPTAFYLCASSRLADSYEQYFGPGTRLTVT.

CDR3 nucleotides: TGTGCCAGCAGCTGGGATGGGCGGGACGACCCGTACTCCTACGAGCAGTACTTC. This sequence encodes CASSWDGRDDPYSYEQYF. The chain has TRBV7-6 and TRBJ2-7; maybe TRBD2 (6 bases). Germline loops: CDR1 SGHVS, CDR2 FNYEAQ. V lost 4 bases to trimming and J lost 0 bases, with 22 bases between them. The CDR3 has 18 amino acids.

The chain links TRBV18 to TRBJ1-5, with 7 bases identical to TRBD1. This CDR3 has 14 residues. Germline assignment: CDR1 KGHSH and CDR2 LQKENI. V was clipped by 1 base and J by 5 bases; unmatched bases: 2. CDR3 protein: CASSPRQGDQPQHF. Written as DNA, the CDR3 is TGTGCCAGCTCACCACGACAGGGCGATCAGCCCCAGCATTTT.

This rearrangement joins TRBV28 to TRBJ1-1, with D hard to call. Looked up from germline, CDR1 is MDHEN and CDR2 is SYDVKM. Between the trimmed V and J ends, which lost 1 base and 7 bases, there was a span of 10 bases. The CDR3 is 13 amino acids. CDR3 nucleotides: TGTGCCAGCAGTTTATTCAGCCAAGATGAAGCTTTCTTT. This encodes CASSLFSQDEAFF.

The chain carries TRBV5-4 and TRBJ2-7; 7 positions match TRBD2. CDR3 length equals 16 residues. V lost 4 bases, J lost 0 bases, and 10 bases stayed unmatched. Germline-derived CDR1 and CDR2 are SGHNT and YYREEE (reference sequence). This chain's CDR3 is CASSNLADQYSYEQYF. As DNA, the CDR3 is TGTGCCAGCAGCAATCTAGCGGACCAATACTCCTACGAGCAGTACTTC.

The CDR3 sequence: CAISDVGTGVDTQYF. CDR3 bases: TGTGCCATCAGTGACGTCGGGACAGGGGTAGATACGCAGTATTTT. The chain recombines TRBV10-3 with TRBJ2-3, with 10 bases fitting TRBD1. Per the germline V gene, CDR1 is ENHRY and CDR2 is SYGVKD. The length of the CDR3 is 15 residues. V was clipped by 3 bases and J by 5 bases; unmatched bases: 5.

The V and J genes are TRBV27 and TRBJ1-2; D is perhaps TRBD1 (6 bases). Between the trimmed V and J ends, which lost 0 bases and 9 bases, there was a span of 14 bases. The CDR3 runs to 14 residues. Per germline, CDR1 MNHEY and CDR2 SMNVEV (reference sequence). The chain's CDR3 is CASSLSPQGLSYTF. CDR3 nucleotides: TGTGCCAGCAGTTTATCCCCACAGGGCTTGAGCTACACCTTC.

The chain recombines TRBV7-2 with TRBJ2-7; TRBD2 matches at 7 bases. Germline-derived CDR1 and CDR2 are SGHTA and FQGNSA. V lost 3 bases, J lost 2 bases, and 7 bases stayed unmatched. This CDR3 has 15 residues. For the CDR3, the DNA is TGTGCCAGCAGCTTCATCCGGGAGGACACCTACGAGCAGTACTTC. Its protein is CASSFIREDTYEQYF.

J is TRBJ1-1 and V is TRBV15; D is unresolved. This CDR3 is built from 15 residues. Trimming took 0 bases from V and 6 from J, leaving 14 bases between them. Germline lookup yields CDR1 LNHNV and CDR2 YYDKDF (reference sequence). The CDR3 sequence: CATSRDLRVGAEAFF. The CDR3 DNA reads TGTGCCACCAGCAGAGATTTACGGGTTGGCGCTGAAGCTTTCTTT.

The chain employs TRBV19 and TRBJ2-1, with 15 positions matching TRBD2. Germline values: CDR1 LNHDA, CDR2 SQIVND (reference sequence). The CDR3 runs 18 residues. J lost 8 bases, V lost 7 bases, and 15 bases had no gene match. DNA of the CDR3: TGTGCCAGTATGTCTCGGACTAGCGGGAGGGCCAAGGTTCATGAGCAGTTCTTC. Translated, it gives CASMSRTSGRAKVHEQFF.